This TCR beta chain is from a study of cytotoxic CD8 clonotypes in ibrutinib-treated CLL. This clone was observed a handful of times. Its antigen is as yet unknown. Overall study results and limits: With treatment, public clonotypes, which were uncommon, either contracted or remained stable. Measured clonality at baseline was greater than in age-matched healthy donors and tracked with circulating CD8+ T-cell counts.

There are 14 residues in the CDR3. Trimming took 3 bases from V and 7 from J, leaving 13 bases between them. CDR1 is MDHEN, CDR2 SYDVKM, per germline. Data came from immunoSEQ multiplex PCR; TCRdb stores just in-frame clones and leaves some out. Among about 40,000 clones listed, 60% to 75% were seen once. The sequence was collected from a human donor with chronic lymphocytic leukemia. V is TRBV28 and J is TRBJ2-1, with TRBD1 as a possible D gene (6 bases). The sample here was PBMCs, taken at disease progression, from a patient treated with ibrutinib. For the CDR3, the DNA is TGTGCCAGCAGTTTCTCAAATAGGGGGAATGAGCAGTTCTTC. Translation: CASSFSNRGNEQFF. Using reference TRBV28 and TRBJ2-1 for the parts outside the CDR3, the full variable domain is DVKVTQSSRYLVKRTGEKVFLECVQDMDHENMFWYRQDPGLGLRLIYFSYDVKMKEKGDIPEGYSVSREKKERFSLILESASTNQTSMYLCASSFSNRGNEQFFGPGTRLTVL.